Presented here are 26 T cell receptor beta chains from one specimen sequenced in a study of CD8+ T cells in alopecia areata. RNA was isolated and reverse transcribed to cDNA, the sequencing template. Assay used: immunoSEQ multiplex PCR; TCRdb lists only in-frame clones, some missing. Here the sample spans fewer than 350,000 clones, 58% being singletons. Treatment reported: oral pan-JAK inhibitor, 5-10 mg twice daily. Here the sequenced sample was CD4+ T cells sorted from blood, taken at week 24, from a patient treated with tofacitinib. These receptors came from a human donor with alopecia areata.

The chain is built from TRBV5-1 and TRBJ1-1; TRBD1 is a possible D gene (6 bases). Deletions cut 3 bases from V and 4 bases from J, with 19 bases between. CDR1 is SGHRS, CDR2 YFSETQ, per germline. CDR3 length: 16 amino acids. The CDR3 coding sequence is TGCGCCAGCAGCTCTACAGGGAACACGGTGGGCACTGAAGCTTTCTTT. Its translation: CASSSTGNTVGTEAFF.

Concerning this clone: This sample includes further DNA sequences coding for the same CDR3. The chain employs TRBV4-1 and TRBJ2-5; no firm D call. Germline V gene data show CDR1 as MGHRA and CDR2 as YSYEKL. V lost 2 bases and J lost 0, with 1 base in between. The CDR3 is made up of 12 amino acids. The CDR3 region has the DNA TGCGCCAGCAGCCAAAACCAAGAGACCCAGTACTTC. This translates into CASSQNQETQYF.

This clone was observed a single time. Compared with germline, one end of the junction differs, possibly owing to a read error. The V and J genes are TRBV6-5 and TRBJ2-1; TRBD2 might be the D (6 bases). Germline CDR1 and CDR2: MNHEY and SVGAGI. The CDR3 length is 13 residues. Here the CDR3 DNA reads TGTGCCAGCAGTTGGTCGGGGGACCGGGCTTCGGTCTTC. It translates to CASSWSGDRASVF.

The chain is built from TRBV2 and TRBJ2-3; the D call may be TRBD1 or TRBD2 (5 bases each). CDR1 is SNHLY, CDR2 FYNNEI, per germline. The CDR3 loop spans 13 amino acids. Trimming removed 8 bases at V and 6 bases at J, with 15 bases between. The CDR3 reads CASHPRWGDTQYF. DNA for the CDR3: TGTGCCAGCCACCCCCGGTGGGGGGATACGCAGTATTTT.

This clone was seen a handful of times. The genes are TRBV2 and TRBJ1-1; D is unclear. Germline V lookup: CDR1 SNHLY, CDR2 FYNNEI. The CDR3 extends over 13 amino acids. Trimming removed 1 base from V and 4 bases from J, with 7 bases in between. CDR3 DNA: TGTGCCAGCAGTGAAGAGGCACGCACTGAAGCTTTCTTT. Amino acids: CASSEEARTEAFF.

The V gene is TRBV28, the J gene TRBJ2-7; possible D gene TRBD1, 5 bases. The CDR3 has 12 residues. Trimming took off 5 bases at V and 1 base at J, with 6 bases between the two ends. Germline-derived CDR1 and CDR2 are MDHEN and SYDVKM. The CDR3 DNA reads as TGTGCCAGCAGTGGACATTCCTACGAGCAGTACTTC. It is translated as CASSGHSYEQYF.

Notes on this clone: The junction and the germline gene differ at one end; a read error may be behind it. The CDR3 nucleotides are TGTGCCAGCAGCTCCATGGGATACGGCTTTCGGGACTTT. It encodes CASSSMGYGFRDF. The genes are TRBV11-2 and TRBJ1-6; unclear D gene. There are 13 residues in the CDR3. CDR1 is SGHAT and CDR2 is FQNNGV in the germline V gene.

This clone showed up just a few times. The rearrangement joins TRBV14 to TRBJ1-4; 7 bases align to TRBD1. In germline, CDR1 is SGHDN, CDR2 FVKESK. The V and J ends lost 4 bases and 6 bases, in that order; junction bases with no gene match: 5. The CDR3 has 14 residues. The CDR3 DNA is TGTGCCAGCAGCCCAGGGACAGCCCATGAAAAACTGTTTTTT. Translated: CASSPGTAHEKLFF.

The V call is TRBV25-1, the J call TRBJ2-7; D is perhaps TRBD1 (6 bases). V was shortened by 6 bases and J by 5 bases, with 14 bases between the two germline ends. The CDR3 has 13 amino acids. Germline loops: CDR1 MGHDK, CDR2 SYGVNS. The CDR3 loop is CASRGTGSHEQYF. The CDR3, as DNA: TGTGCCAGCAGGGGTACAGGGTCCCACGAGCAGTACTTC.

This clone was seen a handful of times. V and J are TRBV7-3 and TRBJ2-1, with 10 positions matching TRBD2. Per the germline V gene, CDR1 is SGHTA and CDR2 is FQGTGA. The ends lost 5 bases at V and 0 bases at J; junction bases unmatched: 7. This CDR3 has 17 amino acids. The CDR3, as DNA: TGTGCCAGCAGCCCAGGACTAGCGGAGAGCTCCTACAATGAGCAGTTCTTC. Translated: CASSPGLAESSYNEQFF. Full variable domain (remainder filled in from reference TRBV7-3 and TRBJ2-1): GAGVSQTPSNKVTEKGKYVELRCDPISGHTALYWYRQSLGQGPEFLIYFQGTGAADDSGLPNDRFFAVRPEGSVSTLKIQRTERGDSAVYLCASSPGLAESSYNEQFFGPGTRLTVL.

The chain uses TRBV27 and TRBJ2-6; D call uncertain. V was clipped by 2 bases and J by 4 bases, with 9 bases between them. CDR3 length: 15 amino acids. From germline, CDR1 is MNHEY and CDR2 SMNVEV (reference sequence). This CDR3 reads CASSLEGFGANVLTF. The CDR3 region has the DNA TGTGCCAGCAGTTTAGAAGGGTTCGGGGCCAACGTCCTGACTTTC.

This chain links TRBV9 with TRBJ2-7; possible D gene TRBD1, 5 bases. Germline-derived CDR1 and CDR2 are SGDLS and YYNGEE. The CDR3 spans 13 residues. V lost 4 bases and J lost 0, with 8 bases in between. In nucleotides, the CDR3 is TGTGCCAGCAGCACCGACAGCTCCTACGAGCAGTACTTC. Translation gives CASSTDSSYEQYF.

In its sample, this clone was seen a few times. J is TRBJ1-5 and V is TRBV6-1; TRBD1 aligns across 8 bases. J was trimmed by 5 bases and V by 2 bases; bases with no gene match: 5. CDR1 MNHNS and CDR2 SASEGT come from the germline V gene. The CDR3 is 15 amino acids. CDR3 sequence: CASSEQTGDYQPQHF. In DNA form, the CDR3 reads TGTGCCAGCAGTGAACAGACAGGGGATTATCAGCCCCAGCATTTT.

The V gene is TRBV30, the J gene TRBJ1-2; D gene unclear. The germline V and J ends were trimmed by 0 bases and 3 bases, with 17 bases remaining between them. The length of the CDR3 is 16 residues. Looked up from germline, CDR1 is GTSNPN and CDR2 is SVGIG (reference sequence). This CDR3 is CAWSVRFLDSDYGYTF. In DNA, the CDR3 is TGTGCCTGGAGTGTCCGGTTCTTAGACTCCGACTATGGCTACACCTTC.

V usage is TRBV30 and J usage is TRBJ1-2; 9 bases line up with TRBD1. V lost 4 bases and J lost 1; bases outside the gene matches: 4. Per the germline V gene, CDR1 is GTSNPN and CDR2 is SVGIG (reference sequence). This CDR3 contains 14 residues. This CDR3 is CAWTRTGVNYGYTF. CDR3 sequence (DNA): TGTGCCTGGACCAGGACAGGGGTTAACTATGGCTACACCTTC.

V is TRBV29-1 and J is TRBJ1-1; D gene ambiguous. The CDR3 is 11 residues long. In germline, CDR1 is SQVTM, CDR2 ANQGSEA. V was pared by 4 bases and J by 5 bases, with 8 bases between. CDR3 region: CSVGRLTEAFF. The CDR3, as DNA: TGCAGCGTTGGACGCCTGACTGAAGCTTTCTTT.

This chain joins TRBV29-1 and TRBJ1-1; perhaps TRBD1 as D (6 bases). Trimming removed 4 bases from V and 4 bases from J, with 10 bases in between. The CDR3 has 12 residues. CDR1 SQVTM and CDR2 ANQGSEA come from the germline V gene. The CDR3 DNA follows: TGCAGCGTTGCACAGGGTTCCACTGAAGCTTTCTTT. Translation gives CSVAQGSTEAFF.

The CDR3 sequence is CATCRGGRETQYF. The CDR3 DNA reads TGTGCCACCTGCCGGGGGGGCAGGGAGACCCAGTACTTC. The rearrangement uses TRBV7-6 and TRBJ2-5, with 8 bases matching TRBD2. Per the germline V gene, CDR1 is SGHVS and CDR2 is FNYEAQ. V lost 10 bases and J lost 5; bases outside the gene matches: 9. The CDR3 has 13 amino acids. The variable domain in full, with the rest retrieved from reference TRBV7-6 and TRBJ2-5, is GAGVSQSPRYKVTKRGQDVALRCDPISGHVSLYWYRQALGQGPEFLTYFNYEAQQDKSGLPNDRFSAERPEGSISTLTIQRTEQRDSAMYRCATCRGGRETQYFGPGTRLLVL.

To note about this clone: The junction shows a germline mismatch at one end, possibly a read error. The chain couples TRBV29-1 to TRBJ2-3; the match to TRBD2 covers 9 bases. Germline assignment: CDR1 SQVTM and CDR2 ANQGSEA. This CDR3 spans 15 amino acids. CDR3 sequence: CSMDAAGGSIDTQYF. Written as DNA, the CDR3 is TGCAGCATGGACGCCGCGGGGGGGAGCATAGATACGCAGTATTTT.

The genes are TRBV29-1 and TRBJ1-2, with D unclear. V was trimmed by 6 bases and J by 0 bases, leaving 14 bases between them. Germline assignment: CDR1 SQVTM and CDR2 ANQGSEA. The CDR3 consists of 14 residues. The CDR3 reads CSVRPLLTNYGYTF. The CDR3 region has the DNA TGCAGCGTAAGGCCGCTATTAACTAACTATGGCTACACCTTC.

This clone appeared a single time. The V call is TRBV5-4, the J call TRBJ2-7, with TRBD2 matching over 8 bases. The CDR3 is 14 residues long. The J segment lost 4 bases and the V segment lost 4 bases, leaving 7 bases of the junction unmatched. The V gene's germline CDR1 is SGHNT and CDR2 YYREEE (reference sequence). CDR3 sequence reads: CASSTGLELYEQYF. CDR3 bases: TGTGCCAGCAGCACGGGACTAGAGTTGTACGAGCAGTACTTC.

V is TRBV6-5 and J is TRBJ2-7; TRBD2 matches 8 bases. The CDR3 is 16 residues long. CDR1 and CDR2 (germline): MNHEY, SVGAGI. V lost 0 bases to trimming and J lost 3 bases; unmatched junction nucleotides: 7. The CDR3 nucleotides are TGTGCCAGCAGTTACTCTAGAGGCGGGGGGTTCTACGAGCAGTACTTC. Encoded protein: CASSYSRGGGFYEQYF.

The chain uses TRBV19 and TRBJ1-6, with unresolved D. The CDR3 is 14 residues long. In germline, CDR1 is LNHDA, CDR2 SQIVND (reference sequence). Trimming stripped 5 bases from V and 10 bases from J, with 15 bases between. This CDR3 reads CASSGAVSDSPLHF. CDR3 nucleotides: TGTGCCAGTAGTGGCGCAGTGTCGGACTCACCCCTCCACTTT.

Here the CDR3 reads CASSRDQGAEQFF. In DNA, the CDR3 is TGTGCCAGCAGCCGCGACCAGGGGGCTGAGCAGTTCTTC. This rearrangement joins TRBV7-6 to TRBJ2-1, with 8 bases identical to TRBD1. The germline gives CDR1 SGHVS, CDR2 FNYEAQ. The CDR3 extends over 13 amino acids. V was clipped by 5 bases and J by 9 bases; unmatched bases: 6.

This clone was counted a few times. The chain's CDR3 is CASSHVLGPLGTDTQYF. The CDR3 DNA follows: TGCGCCAGCAGCCATGTTCTTGGCCCCCTCGGCACAGATACGCAGTATTTT. The gene calls are TRBV4-1 and TRBJ2-3; D is ambiguous. Trimming stripped 3 bases from V and 1 base from J, with 17 bases between. This CDR3 is 17 amino acids long. Germline V lookup: CDR1 MGHRA, CDR2 YSYEKL.

The chain is built from TRBV30 and TRBJ2-1, with TRBD1 as a possible D gene (6 bases). V was shortened by 3 bases and J by 10 bases, with 16 bases between the two germline ends. The CDR3 runs 13 residues. Germline assignment: CDR1 GTSNPN and CDR2 SVGIG (reference sequence). The CDR3 sequence: CAWSSLTGTEQFF. Here the CDR3 DNA reads TGTGCCTGGAGCTCTCTTACCGGGACAGAGCAGTTCTTC.